In its sample, the clone carrying this TCR beta chain was seen a few times. Its target is unknown. The source material, RNA transcripts, was used to amplify TCR beta CDR3 regions. Researchers ran a first-round RT-PCR on the TCR CDR3 using the HTBI primer set. TCRdb itself ran the multiplex PCR reads through MiXCR, one entry per CDR3 protein. The table includes around 340,000 distinct CDR3 sequences, about a sixth detected once. The record originates from a study of T cells in Graves' hyperthyroidism and ophthalmopathy. The study's findings and limits: Blood also carried most thyroid clonotypes expanded above 0.001. A 13 V-J signature model discriminated ophthalmopathy versus stable hyperthyroidism.

Trimming stripped 3 bases from V and 0 bases from J, with 12 bases between. Per germline, CDR1 LGHNA and CDR2 YNFKEQ. This CDR3 is built from 15 residues. The rearrangement links TRBV4-2 to TRBJ2-7; D is unclear. Sequences were obtained from blood. The TCR was taken from a woman between 35 and 50 years old with Graves' ophthalmopathy. The CDR3 reads CASSQQPGFSYEQYF. The CDR3 bases are TGTGCCAGCAGCCAGCAACCCGGATTCTCCTACGAGCAGTACTTC.